The entry below gives a single T cell receptor (beta chain) sequence along with its context. Its target is unknown. Amplified TCR beta CDR3 regions were obtained using RNA transcripts as template. Scientists carried out first-round RT-PCR using HTBI primers and then a second-round multiplex PCR. TCRdb redid the calling of the multiplex PCR reads with MiXCR, one entry per CDR3 protein. Of hundreds of thousands of distinct CDR3 sequences in the sample, 20% to 25% were seen once. This CDR3 has 13 amino acids. Germline values: CDR1 MDHEN, CDR2 SYDVKM. The germline V and J ends were trimmed by 9 bases and 6 bases, with 17 bases remaining between them. The data stem from a study of Graves' ophthalmopathy and Graves' hyperthyroidism. Study results and limitations: The blood repertoire also included most expanded thyroid clonotypes above 0.001 frequency.

The receptor was derived from a woman under 30 with stable Graves' hyperthyroidism. Some clones in this sample may be carry-over from other donors' samples. The sequencing sample was made of peripheral blood. The V call is TRBV28, the J call TRBJ1-2; perhaps TRBD1 as D (5 bases). The CDR3 DNA reads TGTGCCAGTTGCCCGGGGCGGACTAATGGCTACACCTTC. It specifies CASCPGRTNGYTF.